This entry concerns a single T cell receptor beta chain. This record belongs to a study of T cells in Graves' hyperthyroidism and ophthalmopathy. Amplification of TCR beta CDR3 regions used RNA as the template. Researchers ran a first-round RT-PCR on the TCR CDR3 using the HTBI primer set. TCRdb ran MiXCR on the multiplex PCR reads and lists one entry per CDR3 protein. The table has a few hundred thousand distinct CDR3 sequences, more than 15% seen once; the top ten hold less than 3.5%. Germline V lookup: CDR1 GTSNPN, CDR2 SVGIG (reference sequence). Trimming took 1 base from V and 7 from J, leaving 13 bases between them. The CDR3 loop spans 13 amino acids.

The sequencing input was blood. The chain uses TRBV30 and TRBJ1-2; D may be TRBD1 (6 bases). The TCR sequence derives from a woman aged 40 to 50 with Graves' ophthalmopathy. The CDR3 sequence is CAWSARGGSGYTF. CDR3 DNA sequence: TGTGCCTGGAGTGCCCGGGGGGGCTCTGGCTACACCTTC.